Presented here are 26 T cell receptor beta chains from one specimen sequenced in a study of blood T cell repertoires in COVID-19. The table came from immunoSEQ multiplex PCR; TCRdb's copy has only in-frame clones and leaves some out. The data contain tens of thousands of clones, 85% to 90% of them seen just once; the ten biggest clones take up around a sixth. The sequencing sample was made of peripheral blood. The receptors shown here come from a man aged 80 or over with acute or convalescent COVID-19.

The chain employs TRBV7-9 and TRBJ2-3, with a weak D call TRBD2 (5 bases). The CDR3 length is 14 residues. V gave up 8 bases and J gave up 0 bases, with 12 bases separating them. Germline V gene lookup returns CDR1 SEHNR and CDR2 FQNEAQ (reference sequence). As DNA, the CDR3 is TGTGCCAGCCAAGCGGTACCTAGCACAGATACGCAGTATTTT. This sequence encodes CASQAVPSTDTQYF.

This clone was seen only once. The chain couples TRBV19 to TRBJ2-2; perhaps TRBD1 as D (5 bases). Trimming removed 7 bases from V and 0 bases from J, with 9 bases in between. Germline CDR1 reads LNHDA; CDR2 reads SQIVND (reference sequence). The CDR3 consists of 14 residues. The CDR3 sequence is CASTWTTNTGELFF. In DNA form, the CDR3 reads TGTGCCAGTACATGGACAACGAACACCGGGGAGCTGTTTTTT.

This clone is a singleton in its sample. The genes are TRBV29-1 and TRBJ1-1, with TRBD1 as a possible D gene (6 bases). The CDR3 is 11 amino acids. Germline CDR1 reads SQVTM; CDR2 reads ANQGSEA. Trimming left V 7 bases short and J 4 bases short, with 10 bases between. The CDR3 loop reads CSAHRATEAFF. The CDR3 DNA is TGCAGCGCCCACAGGGCCACTGAAGCTTTCTTT.

The chain uses TRBV6-1 and TRBJ2-3; weak D call: TRBD1 (6 bases). This CDR3 is built from 14 residues. The V end lost 3 bases, the J end lost 2 bases, and 9 bases lay between the germline ends. The germline V gene has CDR1 MNHNS and CDR2 SASEGT. In nucleotides, the CDR3 is TGTGCCAGCAGTGAGGACAGATTCACAGATACGCAGTATTTT. Its translation: CASSEDRFTDTQYF.

The V and J genes are TRBV30 and TRBJ1-2; D perhaps matches TRBD1 (6 bases). The CDR3 contains 14 residues. Germline V CDR1 and CDR2: GTSNPN, SVGIG (reference sequence). Trimming took 0 bases from V and 4 from J, leaving 12 bases between them. The CDR3 DNA follows: TGTGCCTGGAGTGTAGGGGGACTAGGCTATGGCTACACCTTC. Its protein product is CAWSVGGLGYGYTF.

The J gene is TRBJ1-2, the V gene TRBV28, with 9 bases lining up with TRBD1. With V trimmed by 2 bases and J by 4 bases, 8 bases remained unmatched. CDR1 is MDHEN, CDR2 SYDVKM, per germline. The CDR3 loop spans 16 amino acids. CDR3 region: CASSLEIGQGPYGYTF. Here the CDR3 DNA reads TGTGCCAGCAGTTTAGAGATAGGACAGGGGCCCTATGGCTACACCTTC.

This clone is a singleton in its sample. The genes are TRBV2 and TRBJ2-3; 7 nucleotides align to TRBD1. Germline lookup yields CDR1 SNHLY and CDR2 FYNNEI. The V gene end was trimmed by 2 bases and the J gene end by 1 base; junction bases not matched to a gene: 9. CDR3 size: 17 residues. CDR3 coding DNA: TGTGCCAGCAGTGAACTCTCGACAGGGAGAGGCACAGATACGCAGTATTTT. The encoded protein is CASSELSTGRGTDTQYF.

The V call is TRBV14, the J call TRBJ1-1; weak D call: TRBD1 (5 bases). Germline V gene sequence: CDR1 SGHDN, CDR2 FVKESK. The ends were cut back, 0 bases at V and 1 base at J, with 12 bases in the middle. The CDR3 runs to 16 residues. The chain's CDR3 is CASSQDSAGPNTEAFF. In DNA, the CDR3 is TGTGCCAGCAGCCAAGATTCGGCGGGGCCGAACACTGAAGCTTTCTTT.

The rearrangement joins TRBV19 to TRBJ2-3, with D hard to call. Germline V lookup: CDR1 LNHDA, CDR2 SQIVND (reference sequence). The length of the CDR3 is 16 residues. Trimming took 1 base from V and 0 from J, leaving 11 bases between them. The CDR3 sequence is CASSIAPIFSTDTQYF. In DNA, the CDR3 is TGTGCCAGTAGTATAGCCCCCATTTTTAGCACAGATACGCAGTATTTT.

The chain is built from TRBV29-1 and TRBJ1-2; D is unclear. The CDR3 loop spans 13 amino acids. CDR1 is SQVTM and CDR2 is ANQGSEA in the germline V gene. Trimming cost V 6 bases and J 8 bases, with 19 bases left between them. The CDR3 sequence: CSVHNRAAEGYTF. The CDR3 DNA follows: TGCAGCGTCCACAACCGGGCAGCGGAGGGCTACACCTTC.

The V call is TRBV11-2, the J call TRBJ1-2; 11 positions agree with TRBD1. Germline values: CDR1 SGHAT, CDR2 FQNNGV. The CDR3 has 13 residues. The trim removed 5 bases at V and 8 bases at J, leaving 4 bases unmatched. The CDR3 coding sequence is TGTGCCAGCAGCCCTGGGACAGGGGGAGGCTACACCTTC. Translating gives CASSPGTGGGYTF.

The chain links TRBV5-1 to TRBJ1-4, with 7 bases identical to TRBD1. Germline V CDR1 and CDR2: SGHRS, YFSETQ. Germline trimming cut 4 bases from V and 8 bases from J; bases unmatched to any gene: 8. The CDR3 has 14 residues. DNA of the CDR3: TGCGCCAGCAGCCCCGGACAGGAAGGGGAAAAACTGTTTTTT. This sequence encodes CASSPGQEGEKLFF.

This rearrangement joins TRBV5-1 to TRBJ1-4; D might be TRBD1 (6 bases). V was trimmed by 2 bases and J by 3 bases, leaving 11 bases between them. The CDR3 extends over 15 amino acids. Per the germline V gene, CDR1 is SGHRS and CDR2 is YFSETQ. In nucleotides, the CDR3 is TGCGCCAGCAGCTTCCAGACAGGATCTAATGAAAAACTGTTTTTT. Its protein is CASSFQTGSNEKLFF.

This CDR3 reads CASRAGELYGYTF. Here the CDR3 DNA reads TGTGCCAGTAGGGCAGGGGAACTGTATGGCTACACCTTC. The chain has TRBV19 and TRBJ1-2; tentatively, D is TRBD1 (6 bases). Trimming shortened V by 6 bases and J by 5 bases, and 13 bases separated the two germline ends. This CDR3 region has 13 residues. CDR1 and CDR2 (germline): LNHDA, SQIVND (reference sequence).

This sequence joins TRBV19 and TRBJ2-1; 7 bases are shared with TRBD1. The germline V gene encodes CDR1 LNHDA and CDR2 SQIVND (reference sequence). The CDR3 loop spans 15 amino acids. J gave up 4 bases and V 3 bases, and 6 bases lay outside the gene matches. The CDR3 bases are TGTGCCAGTAGTATCGACAGGGAAAAGTACAATGAGCAGTTCTTC. The encoded protein is CASSIDREKYNEQFF.

The CDR3 sequence: CASSKLPGGTGGREAFF. CDR3 coding DNA: TGTGCCAGTAGTAAACTACCGGGCGGGACAGGGGGCAGGGAAGCTTTCTTT. The chain recombines TRBV19 with TRBJ1-1, with 12 bases identical to TRBD1. Losses at the gene ends were 4 bases for V and 8 bases for J; bases not matched to a gene: 14. This CDR3 contains 17 residues. The V gene's germline CDR1 is LNHDA and CDR2 SQIVND (reference sequence).

V usage is TRBV7-9 and J usage is TRBJ1-3; D remains unclear. The CDR3 sequence is 14 residues long. Germline V lookup: CDR1 SEHNR, CDR2 FQNEAQ (reference sequence). The V end lost 3 bases, the J end lost 4 bases, and 10 bases lay between the germline ends. This CDR3 is CASSFPYSGNTIYF. The DNA for the CDR3 is TGTGCCAGCAGCTTTCCGTATTCGGGAAACACCATATATTTT.

This clone was seen a single time. The chain is built from TRBV5-4 and TRBJ1-2, with 11 bases fitting TRBD1. The CDR3 sequence is 14 residues long. The V gene's germline CDR1 is SGHNT and CDR2 YYREEE (reference sequence). V was clipped by 4 bases and J by 7 bases; unmatched bases: 6. The CDR3 DNA sequence: TGTGCCAGCAGCCCGGACAGGGGGCAAAGTGGCTACACCTTC. As protein: CASSPDRGQSGYTF.

This CDR3 is CASGKGGALQETQYF. The CDR3 region has the DNA TGCGCCAGCGGAAAGGGGGGGGCCCTCCAAGAGACCCAGTACTTC. V usage is TRBV5-1 and J usage is TRBJ2-5, with a weak D call TRBD2 (7 bases). Looked up from germline, CDR1 is SGHRS and CDR2 is YFSETQ. The CDR3 totals 15 residues. V was trimmed by 7 bases and J by 1 base, leaving 17 bases between them. Variable domain in full (rest from reference TRBV5-1 and TRBJ2-5): KAGVTQTPRYLIKTRGQQVTLSCSPISGHRSVSWYQQTPGQGLQFLFEYFSETQRNKGNFPGRFSGRQFSNSRSEMNVSTLELGDSALYLCASGKGGALQETQYFGPGTRLLVL.

This clone showed up just once. J is TRBJ2-1 and V is TRBV19; 8 nucleotides match TRBD1. This CDR3 spans 13 amino acids. Germline lookup yields CDR1 LNHDA and CDR2 SQIVND (reference sequence). The J segment lost 3 bases and the V segment lost 8 bases, leaving 3 bases of the junction unmatched. CDR3 sequence (DNA): TGTGCCAGTGAGGACAGGGTCTACAATGAGCAGTTCTTC. Its protein is CASEDRVYNEQFF.

This chain uses TRBV28 with TRBJ2-3, with TRBD2 as a possible D gene (5 bases). Germline V gene data show CDR1 as MDHEN and CDR2 as SYDVKM. Trimming took 11 bases from V and 0 from J, leaving 12 bases between them. The CDR3 has 13 residues. In nucleotides, the CDR3 is TGTGCCTCCCGGGGTTCTAGCACAGATACGCAGTATTTT. Translation: CASRGSSTDTQYF.

V gene TRBV30 combines with J gene TRBJ1-1, with D tentatively TRBD1 (6 bases). The V end was cut by 5 bases, the J end by 0 bases, with 16 bases between. CDR1 GTSNPN and CDR2 SVGIG come from the germline V gene (reference sequence). The CDR3 extends over 15 amino acids. CDR3 sequence: CAWGPAGAMNTEAFF. As DNA, the CDR3 is TGTGCCTGGGGCCCCGCAGGGGCGATGAACACTGAAGCTTTCTTT.

This clone was counted a single time. CDR3 bases: TGTGCCAGCAGCTTGAGCGGCAGCTGGAGCTATGGCTACACCTTC. As protein: CASSLSGSWSYGYTF. The V and J genes are TRBV5-6 and TRBJ1-2; no firm D call. Trimming shortened V by 1 base and J by 4 bases, and 14 bases separated the two germline ends. The CDR3 sequence is 15 residues long. Germline CDR1 and CDR2: SGHDT and YYEEEE.

This clone appeared a few times. V gene TRBV18 combines with J gene TRBJ1-1; maybe TRBD1 (5 bases). Germline loops: CDR1 KGHSH, CDR2 LQKENI. Trimming left V 3 bases short and J 0 bases short, with 11 bases between. CDR3 length: 15 amino acids. The CDR3 region is CASSPLQEMNTEAFF. CDR3 coding DNA: TGTGCCAGCTCACCGCTACAGGAGATGAACACTGAAGCTTTCTTT.

CDR3 in amino acids: CSVDRLNTEAFF. The CDR3 bases are TGCAGCGTAGACAGGCTGAACACTGAAGCTTTCTTT. The chain carries TRBV29-1 and TRBJ1-1; possibly TRBD1 for D (6 bases). Trimming left V 6 bases short and J 0 bases short, with 8 bases between. This CDR3 is 12 amino acids long. Germline V CDR1 and CDR2: SQVTM, ANQGSEA.

This clone was detected once. The chain recombines TRBV7-9 with TRBJ1-5, with D possibly being TRBD1 (5 bases). The CDR3 consists of 16 residues. Trimming left V 1 base short and J 1 base short, with 11 bases between. Germline-derived CDR1 and CDR2 are SEHNR and FQNEAQ (reference sequence). CDR3 region: CASSLGSGESNQPQHF. CDR3 DNA: TGTGCCAGCAGCTTAGGGTCGGGGGAAAGCAATCAGCCCCAGCATTTT.